Listed here are 25 T cell receptor beta chains from one sample, sequenced in a study of cytomegalovirus exposure and HLA in healthy donors. PCR was performed using 60 Vbeta and 13 Jbeta primers. Produced via immunoSEQ multiplex PCR; TCRdb's table is partial and in-frame only. This sample carries around 150,000 clones, roughly 77% of them seen once, and the ten largest clones take around 10%. The sequencing input was PBMCs. These TCRs come from a young man in good health and CMV-seropositive.

This chain joins TRBV21-1 and TRBJ2-1; the table's TRBD2 call for D was not verified on the DNA. TRBV21-1 counts as a pseudogene. The CDR3 covers 16 residues. CDR3 nucleotide sequence: TGTGCCAGCACCCCTTTTGCGGATTTCTCCTACAATGAGCAGTTCTTC. This encodes CASTPFADFSYNEQFF.

This clone was picked up one time. This sequence joins TRBV7-8 and TRBJ2-3, with 11 bases identical to TRBD2. The CDR3 has 17 amino acids. Germline loops: CDR1 SGHVS, CDR2 FQNEAQ. V lost 2 bases, J lost 1 base, and 5 bases stayed unmatched. CDR3 coding DNA: TGTGCCAGCAGCTTACGAGGACTAGCGGGCGGCACAGATACGCAGTATTTT. It specifies CASSLRGLAGGTDTQYF. The full variable domain, rest sourced from reference TRBV7-8 and TRBJ2-3, is GAGVSQSPRYKVAKRGQDVALRCDPISGHVSLFWYQQALGQGPEFLTYFQNEAQLDKSGLPSDRFFAERPEGSVSTLKIQRTQQEDSAVYLCASSLRGLAGGTDTQYFGPGTRLTVL.

This clone was counted a single time. The chain links TRBV30 to TRBJ1-2, with unresolved D. The CDR3 is 13 amino acids. Trimming pared 1 base from V and 4 bases from J, leaving 10 bases between. The V gene's germline CDR1 is GTSNPN and CDR2 SVGIG (reference sequence). CDR3 sequence: CAWSGQVVYGYTF. CDR3 bases: TGTGCCTGGAGTGGCCAGGTTGTCTATGGCTACACCTTC.

V usage is TRBV13 and J usage is TRBJ2-3; 7 bases map to TRBD1. J gave up 6 bases and V 0 bases, and 18 bases lay outside the gene matches. Germline CDR1 reads PRHDT; CDR2 reads FYEKMQ (reference sequence). The CDR3 has 19 amino acids. CDR3 sequence (DNA): TGTGCCAGCAGCTTAGGCCCGTTGAAGAACAGGGGTCTTTCGGATACGCAGTATTTT. Amino acid sequence: CASSLGPLKNRGLSDTQYF.

The rearrangement links TRBV11-3 to TRBJ2-5, with 14 nucleotides matching TRBD2. This CDR3 has 16 residues. With V trimmed by 5 bases and J by 5 bases, 7 bases remained unmatched. Germline CDR1 and CDR2: SGHNT and YENEEA. The CDR3 bases are TGTGCCAGCAGCCTCGGGACTAGCGGGAGAGGGGAGACCCAGTACTTC. Its translation is CASSLGTSGRGETQYF.

This chain joins TRBV9 and TRBJ2-2; TRBD2 matches at 13 bases. Germline values: CDR1 SGDLS, CDR2 YYNGEE. The CDR3 loop spans 17 amino acids. Germline trimming cut 0 bases from V and 6 bases from J; bases unmatched to any gene: 5. The CDR3 loop reads CASSVGTSGSSSGELFF. The CDR3 DNA follows: TGTGCCAGCAGCGTAGGGACTAGCGGGAGCAGTTCCGGGGAGCTGTTTTTT. Together with reference TRBV9 and TRBJ2-2, the CDR3 gives the full variable domain: DSGVTQTPKHLITATGQRVTLRCSPRSGDLSVYWYQQSLDQGLQFLIQYYNGEERAKGNILERFSAQQFPDLHSELNLSSLELGDSALYFCASSVGTSGSSSGELFFGEGSRLTVL.

The chain uses TRBV5-1 and TRBJ2-1, with TRBD2 matching over 7 bases. This CDR3 region has 16 residues. V lost 4 bases, J lost 0 bases, and 7 bases stayed unmatched. Germline-derived CDR1 and CDR2 are SGHRS and YFSETQ. The CDR3 DNA reads TGCGCCAGCAGCCCGGCTTTAGCGGGCTCCTACAATGAGCAGTTCTTC. This translates into CASSPALAGSYNEQFF.

The rearrangement uses TRBV5-1 and TRBJ2-7; 8 nucleotides line up with TRBD1. This CDR3 is built from 14 residues. The V and J ends lost 4 bases and 3 bases, in that order; junction bases with no gene match: 6. Germline V gene data show CDR1 as SGHRS and CDR2 as YFSETQ. This chain's CDR3 is CASSQGQGFYEQYF. As DNA, the CDR3 is TGCGCCAGCAGCCAAGGACAGGGATTCTACGAGCAGTACTTC. The full variable domain, its missing parts supplied by reference TRBV5-1 and TRBJ2-7, is KAGVTQTPRYLIKTRGQQVTLSCSPISGHRSVSWYQQTPGQGLQFLFEYFSETQRNKGNFPGRFSGRQFSNSRSEMNVSTLELGDSALYLCASSQGQGFYEQYFGPGTRLTVT.

CDR3 nucleotides: TGTGCCAGCAGAACCACTTGGGACAGGAATGAAAAACTGTTTTTT. It translates to CASRTTWDRNEKLFF. V and J are TRBV2 and TRBJ1-4; TRBD1 matches 8 bases. This CDR3 is 15 amino acids long. The V gene end was trimmed by 6 bases and the J gene end by 5 bases; junction bases not matched to a gene: 8. Per the germline V gene, CDR1 is SNHLY and CDR2 is FYNNEI. Based on the CDR3 plus reference TRBV2 and TRBJ1-4, the full variable domain is EPEVTQTPSHQVTQMGQEVILRCVPISNHLYFYWYRQILGQKVEFLVSFYNNEISEKSEIFDDQFSVERPDGSNFTLKIRSTKLEDSAMYFCASRTTWDRNEKLFFGSGTQLSVL.

The chain joins TRBV7-8 to TRBJ1-2; D is unresolved. V lost 5 bases and J 5 bases, leaving 12 bases between the germline ends. Germline CDR1 reads SGHVS; CDR2 reads FQNEAQ. The length of the CDR3 is 13 residues. The CDR3 sequence: CASSPPGGYGYTF. CDR3 sequence (DNA): TGTGCCAGCAGCCCCCCGGGTGGGTATGGCTACACCTTC.

The chain links TRBV10-1 to TRBJ2-2; 7 nucleotides match TRBD1. Losses at the gene ends were 8 bases for V and 6 bases for J; bases not matched to a gene: 9. CDR3 length equals 14 residues. Germline values: CDR1 WNHNN, CDR2 SYGVQD (reference sequence). The CDR3 is CASSRDSTPGELFF. The CDR3 bases are TGCGCCAGCTCTCGGGACAGCACCCCCGGGGAGCTGTTTTTT.

This chain connects TRBV11-1 to TRBJ2-7; the D gene is possibly TRBD1 (5 bases). This CDR3 region has 13 residues. In germline, CDR1 is SGHAT, CDR2 FQDESV (reference sequence). The V end was cut by 2 bases, the J end by 3 bases, with 8 bases between. CDR3 nucleotide sequence: TGTGCCAGCAGCTTACAGGGTTACTACGAGCAGTACTTC. This gives the protein CASSLQGYYEQYF.

The chain couples TRBV19 to TRBJ2-1; possibly TRBD2 for D (6 bases). V lost 1 base and J lost 4, with 17 bases in between. Germline V gene lookup returns CDR1 LNHDA and CDR2 SQIVND (reference sequence). The CDR3 length is 17 residues. This CDR3 reads CASSIVGLSGPYNEQFF. CDR3 in DNA: TGTGCCAGTAGTATAGTCGGACTAAGCGGGCCGTACAATGAGCAGTTCTTC.

V usage is TRBV6-5 and J usage is TRBJ2-7; TRBD2 is a possible D gene (6 bases). V lost 5 bases and J 1 base, leaving 12 bases between the germline ends. The CDR3 contains 14 residues. Germline CDR1 MNHEY, CDR2 SVGAGI. CDR3: CASSPFGGSYEQYF. CDR3 coding DNA: TGTGCCAGCAGTCCCTTCGGGGGATCCTACGAGCAGTACTTC.

In its sample, this clone was seen once. The chain has TRBV6-1 and TRBJ2-7; D is possibly TRBD2 (6 bases). The CDR3 has 15 amino acids. The V gene's germline CDR1 is MNHNS and CDR2 SASEGT. With 0 bases removed from V and 7 bases from J, the gap between germline ends came to 16 bases. This chain's CDR3 is CASSEAPGLGREQYF. The DNA of the CDR3 is TGTGCCAGCAGTGAAGCACCGGGACTGGGTCGGGAGCAGTACTTC.

This clone was observed at least ten times. J is TRBJ2-5 and V is TRBV18; maybe TRBD1 (5 bases). This CDR3 has 14 residues. Trimming shortened V by 3 bases and J by 4 bases, and 12 bases separated the two germline ends. CDR1 is KGHSH and CDR2 is LQKENI in the germline V gene. In DNA form, the CDR3 reads TGTGCCAGCTCACCTAGTGGCCAGGGAGAGACCCAGTACTTC. Its translation is CASSPSGQGETQYF.

CDR3 residues: CASSRGGTGGLTYGYTF. The CDR3 nucleotides read TGTGCCAGCAGTCGGGGCGGGACAGGGGGCCTTACCTATGGCTACACCTTC. The genes are TRBV2 and TRBJ1-2, with 12 bases identical to TRBD1. The length of the CDR3 is 17 residues. The ends lost 5 bases at V and 4 bases at J; junction bases unmatched: 11. Germline assignment: CDR1 SNHLY and CDR2 FYNNEI.

The CDR3 is CASSGGSSYNEQFF. CDR3 bases: TGTGCCAGCTCCGGCGGGAGCTCCTACAATGAGCAGTTCTTC. The chain uses TRBV7-2 and TRBJ2-1; 7 positions agree with TRBD2. V trimming: 8 bases; J trimming: 0 bases; junction bases outside the gene matches: 4. The CDR3 loop spans 14 amino acids. Germline V lookup: CDR1 SGHTA, CDR2 FQGNSA. Full variable domain (rest looked up from reference TRBV7-2 and TRBJ2-1): GAGVSQSPSNKVTEKGKDVELRCDPISGHTALYWYRQSLGQGLEFLIYFQGNSAPDKSGLPSDRFSAERTGGSVSTLTIQRTQQEDSAVYLCASSGGSSYNEQFFGPGTRLTVL.

The V and J genes are TRBV9 and TRBJ1-2; 8 bases match TRBD1. Germline V gene sequence: CDR1 SGDLS, CDR2 YYNGEE. V lost 3 bases to trimming and J lost 5 bases; unmatched junction nucleotides: 3. This CDR3 comprises 13 residues. This chain's CDR3 is CASSAQGEYGYTF. CDR3 DNA sequence: TGTGCCAGCAGCGCACAGGGGGAGTATGGCTACACCTTC.

This clone was recorded only once. V gene TRBV5-1 combines with J gene TRBJ2-3; D perhaps matches TRBD1 (6 bases). Germline V lookup: CDR1 SGHRS, CDR2 YFSETQ. Trimming took off 4 bases at V and 5 bases at J, with 17 bases between the two ends. The CDR3 length is 15 residues. The CDR3 DNA reads TGCGCCAGCAGCCCCCCGAGACAGGCTAAAGATACGCAGTATTTT. Translation gives CASSPPRQAKDTQYF.

V gene TRBV2 combines with J gene TRBJ2-3, with 12 bases that match TRBD2. The trim removed 6 bases at V and 5 bases at J, leaving 6 bases unmatched. The CDR3 has 15 amino acids. Germline V gene lookup returns CDR1 SNHLY and CDR2 FYNNEI. The CDR3 loop is CASRTSGSLLDTQYF. The CDR3 DNA reads TGTGCCAGCAGGACTAGCGGGAGTCTTTTAGATACGCAGTATTTT.

The rearrangement joins TRBV2 to TRBJ1-6, with 7 bases identical to TRBD1. J gave up 5 bases and V 6 bases, and 4 bases lay outside the gene matches. This CDR3 has 14 amino acids. Germline V gene lookup returns CDR1 SNHLY and CDR2 FYNNEI. The CDR3 bases are TGTGCCAGCAGAGAACAGGGGAATAATTCACCCCTCCACTTT. Translated: CASREQGNNSPLHF. Full variable domain (rest looked up from reference TRBV2 and TRBJ1-6): EPEVTQTPSHQVTQMGQEVILRCVPISNHLYFYWYRQILGQKVEFLVSFYNNEISEKSEIFDDQFSVERPDGSNFTLKIRSTKLEDSAMYFCASREQGNNSPLHFGNGTRLTVT.

V usage is TRBV7-2 and J usage is TRBJ2-3; D may be TRBD2 (5 bases). CDR1 is SGHTA and CDR2 is FQGNSA in the germline V gene. Trimming cost V 5 bases and J 0 bases, with 9 bases left between them. The CDR3 runs 14 residues. This chain's CDR3 is CASSPDFSTDTQYF. The CDR3 DNA sequence: TGTGCCAGCAGCCCGGACTTTAGCACAGATACGCAGTATTTT.

This clone was recorded a few times. The gene calls are TRBV28 and TRBJ1-2; D perhaps matches TRBD1 (5 bases). Germline CDR1 reads MDHEN; CDR2 reads SYDVKM. Deletions cut 5 bases from V and 3 bases from J, with 16 bases between. The CDR3 runs to 15 residues. DNA of the CDR3: TGTGCCAGCAGTACCGGGGGAGTTAACGACTATGGCTACACCTTC. Residues: CASSTGGVNDYGYTF.

This clone was seen a few times. The V call is TRBV15, the J call TRBJ1-6, with D possibly TRBD1 on 6 matching bases. Germline assignment: CDR1 LNHNV and CDR2 YYDKDF (reference sequence). The CDR3 has 15 amino acids. Trimming pared 5 bases from V and 10 bases from J, leaving 18 bases between. CDR3 sequence reads: CATSGTGQVGSPLHF. The CDR3 DNA sequence: TGTGCCACCAGCGGGACGGGACAAGTCGGCTCACCCCTCCACTTT.